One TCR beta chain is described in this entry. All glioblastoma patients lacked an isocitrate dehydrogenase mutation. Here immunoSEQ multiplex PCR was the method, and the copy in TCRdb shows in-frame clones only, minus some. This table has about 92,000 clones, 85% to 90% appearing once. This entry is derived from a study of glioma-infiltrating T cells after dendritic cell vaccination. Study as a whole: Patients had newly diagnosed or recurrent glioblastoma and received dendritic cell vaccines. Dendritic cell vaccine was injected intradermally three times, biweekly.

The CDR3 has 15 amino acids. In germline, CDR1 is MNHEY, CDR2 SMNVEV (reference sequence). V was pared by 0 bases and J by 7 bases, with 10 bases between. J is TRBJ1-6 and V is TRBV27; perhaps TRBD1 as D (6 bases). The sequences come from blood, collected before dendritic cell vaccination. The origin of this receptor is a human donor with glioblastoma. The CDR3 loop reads CASSLSAGANSPLHF. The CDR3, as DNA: TGTGCCAGCAGTTTATCCGCGGGGGCAAATTCACCCCTCCACTTT.